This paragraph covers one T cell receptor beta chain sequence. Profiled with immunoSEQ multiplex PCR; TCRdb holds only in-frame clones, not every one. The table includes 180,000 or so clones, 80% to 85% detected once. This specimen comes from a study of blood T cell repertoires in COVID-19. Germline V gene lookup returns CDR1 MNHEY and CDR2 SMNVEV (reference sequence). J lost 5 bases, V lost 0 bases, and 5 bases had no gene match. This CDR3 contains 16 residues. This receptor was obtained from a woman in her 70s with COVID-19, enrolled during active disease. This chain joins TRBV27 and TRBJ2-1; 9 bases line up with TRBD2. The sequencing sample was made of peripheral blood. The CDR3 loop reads CASSLSLAGGDNEQFF. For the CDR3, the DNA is TGTGCCAGCAGTTTATCGCTCGCGGGAGGGGACAATGAGCAGTTCTTC.